Listed below are T cell receptor beta chains from one sample, sequenced in a study of T-cell reconstitution after alpha-beta-depleted transplantation in children. MiXCR was run by TCRdb on the PCR reads, yielding one entry per CDR3 protein. The sample shows 200,000 to 250,000 distinct CDR3 sequences, 6.5% to 9% of them seen only once. Source: PBMCs, mostly from graft donor cells, taken 180 days after TCRalphabeta/CD19-depleted stem cell transplant. The receptor set was obtained from a male patient between 10 and 17 years old who had a stem cell transplant for acute lymphoblastic leukemia, so the T cells may come from the graft donor. Both conserved end residues are part of each CDR3. Each record gives: J gene, V gene, CDR3 protein.

j_gene: TRBJ2-1
v_gene: TRBV5-1
CDR3aa: CASSLSGRPGEQFF

j_gene: TRBJ1-4
v_gene: TRBV28
CDR3aa: CASRQSPAAVGGKLFF

j_gene: TRBJ2-2
v_gene: TRBV7-8
CDR3aa: CASSLEYTGELFF

j_gene: TRBJ2-7
v_gene: TRBV27
CDR3aa: CASSWLWVYEQYF

j_gene: TRBJ1-2
v_gene: TRBV4-2
CDR3aa: CASSNNWAGGDYGYTF

j_gene: TRBJ2-2
v_gene: TRBV6-5
CDR3aa: CASSYSLNTGELFF

j_gene: TRBJ2-7
v_gene: TRBV12-5
CDR3aa: CASGAGQGAREQYF

j_gene: TRBJ2-3
v_gene: TRBV6-1
CDR3aa: CASSVTDTQYF

j_gene: TRBJ2-7
v_gene: TRBV10-3
CDR3aa: CAISEILGNSPYEQYF

j_gene: TRBJ2-7
v_gene: TRBV19
CDR3aa: CASRTSAGGYEQYF

j_gene: TRBJ2-3
v_gene: TRBV4-1
CDR3aa: CASSQEDRVRSPDTQYF

j_gene: TRBJ1-1
v_gene: TRBV7-3
CDR3aa: CASPQWVPLDTEAFF

j_gene: TRBJ2-1
v_gene: TRBV7-2
CDR3aa: CASSPPSGRSYNEQFF

j_gene: TRBJ2-7
v_gene: TRBV7-3
CDR3aa: CASSSRPGSYEQYF

j_gene: TRBJ2-4
v_gene: TRBV28
CDR3aa: CASIPSPPKNIQYF

j_gene: TRBJ2-7
v_gene: TRBV3-1
CDR3aa: CASSQDGRTGNAEQYF

j_gene: TRBJ2-1
v_gene: TRBV13
CDR3aa: CASSSTPGQGNEQFF

j_gene: TRBJ2-1
v_gene: TRBV7-8
CDR3aa: CASSFARNYNEQFF

j_gene: TRBJ2-1
v_gene: TRBV7-9
CDR3aa: CAIWRGSRSYNEQFF

j_gene: TRBJ2-5
v_gene: TRBV7-9
CDR3aa: CASSFGLAGQETQYF

j_gene: TRBJ2-3
v_gene: TRBV7-7
CDR3aa: CASSLAPTRTDTQYF

j_gene: TRBJ1-1
v_gene: TRBV6-5
CDR3aa: CASSYEALMNTEAFF

j_gene: TRBJ1-1
v_gene: TRBV6-5
CDR3aa: CASTRGGTEAFF

j_gene: TRBJ2-3
v_gene: TRBV12-3/TRBV12-4
CDR3aa: CASSLRTTYTDTQYF

j_gene: TRBJ2-7
v_gene: TRBV11-2
CDR3aa: CASSLQGAYYEQYF

j_gene: TRBJ2-7
v_gene: TRBV7-2
CDR3aa: CASSLRLGSYHNDEQYF

j_gene: TRBJ2-5
v_gene: TRBV6-6
CDR3aa: CASRGTSKETQYF

j_gene: TRBJ1-5
v_gene: TRBV20-1
CDR3aa: CSARRGGISNQPQHF

j_gene: TRBJ2-1
v_gene: TRBV7-9
CDR3aa: CASSPPSYNEQFF

j_gene: TRBJ2-3
v_gene: TRBV24-1
CDR3aa: CATRRGSRDTQYF

j_gene: TRBJ2-5
v_gene: TRBV19
CDR3aa: CASRSRGDEETQYF

j_gene: TRBJ2-3
v_gene: TRBV6-5
CDR3aa: CASTPGGGTQYF

j_gene: TRBJ2-3
v_gene: TRBV7-6
CDR3aa: CASSLGLAGFYPITDTQYF

j_gene: TRBJ1-6
v_gene: TRBV28
CDR3aa: CASSFWTVESPLHF

j_gene: TRBJ2-1
v_gene: TRBV29-1
CDR3aa: CSVGIEPPYNEQFF

j_gene: TRBJ2-3
v_gene: TRBV20-1
CDR3aa: CSAHTDTQYF

j_gene: TRBJ2-3
v_gene: TRBV19
CDR3aa: CASSIVLPDTQYF

j_gene: TRBJ2-7
v_gene: TRBV18
CDR3aa: CASSGLAGTPTEF

j_gene: TRBJ2-2
v_gene: TRBV28
CDR3aa: CASSAIDSHGELFF

j_gene: TRBJ2-3
v_gene: TRBV27
CDR3aa: CASSWYYGYTDTQYF

j_gene: TRBJ2-7
v_gene: TRBV7-3
CDR3aa: CASSPGHSSYEQYF

j_gene: TRBJ2-7
v_gene: TRBV15
CDR3aa: CATSRGGTYEQYF

j_gene: TRBJ1-6
v_gene: TRBV12-3/TRBV12-4
CDR3aa: CASSLDRGVSPLHF

j_gene: TRBJ1-1
v_gene: TRBV10-2
CDR3aa: CASSAWTENTEAFF

j_gene: TRBJ2-7
v_gene: TRBV2
CDR3aa: CASSDRHEQYF

j_gene: TRBJ2-1
v_gene: TRBV6-5
CDR3aa: CASSSGQNNYNEQFF

j_gene: TRBJ2-3
v_gene: TRBV3-1
CDR3aa: CASSRARSPSTDTQYF

j_gene: TRBJ2-7
v_gene: TRBV20-1
CDR3aa: CSAPRLFSLAGEVEQYF

j_gene: TRBJ2-1
v_gene: TRBV12-3/TRBV12-4
CDR3aa: CASTAHRTSQGNEQFF

j_gene: TRBJ1-5
v_gene: TRBV7-9
CDR3aa: CASSPGRGPVPNQPQHF

j_gene: TRBJ2-1
v_gene: TRBV3-1
CDR3aa: CASSPHLAGESYNEQFF

j_gene: TRBJ1-5
v_gene: TRBV28
CDR3aa: CASIPSGTGGFVGNQPQHF

j_gene: TRBJ1-2
v_gene: TRBV9
CDR3aa: CASSQEVGIRNYGYTF

j_gene: TRBJ2-2
v_gene: TRBV29-1
CDR3aa: CSVLVGGSGELFF